The next 26 T cell receptor beta chains were all read from a single sample in a study of blood T cell repertoires in COVID-19. TCRdb's copy holds only in-frame clones and misses some; the assay was immunoSEQ multiplex PCR. The sample records more than 300,000 clones, under 95% being singletons. Input material: peripheral blood. Receptors originate from a young woman who had recovered from COVID-19.

The J gene is TRBJ1-1, the V gene TRBV7-2, with 8 bases lining up with TRBD1. The length of the CDR3 is 15 residues. The V gene's germline CDR1 is SGHTA and CDR2 FQGNSA. Unmatched junction bases numbered 10, after V lost 5 bases and J lost 5 bases. The CDR3 region is CASSLVTGVGTEAFF. The CDR3, as DNA: TGTGCCAGCAGCCTAGTGACAGGGGTAGGGACTGAAGCTTTCTTT.

The chain couples TRBV6-4 to TRBJ2-1; a possible D gene is TRBD1 (7 bases). Germline lookup yields CDR1 MRHNA and CDR2 SNTAGT. V gave up 2 bases and J gave up 9 bases, with 14 bases separating them. This CDR3 has 14 amino acids. CDR3 in amino acids: CASSDQFQGGEQFF. The CDR3 DNA sequence: TGTGCCAGCAGTGACCAATTCCAGGGGGGTGAGCAGTTCTTC.

V usage is TRBV7-2 and J usage is TRBJ1-1; no definite D call. The CDR3 contains 16 residues. V was trimmed by 3 bases and J by 1 base, leaving 15 bases between them. Germline-derived CDR1 and CDR2 are SGHTA and FQGNSA. CDR3 sequence reads: CASSFNPTYKNTEAFF. CDR3 in DNA: TGTGCCAGCAGCTTTAATCCGACATACAAGAACACTGAAGCTTTCTTT. Looking up the rest from reference TRBV7-2 and TRBJ1-1 gives the full variable domain: GAGVSQSPSNKVTEKGKDVELRCDPISGHTALYWYRQSLGQGLEFLIYFQGNSAPDKSGLPSDRFSAERTGGSVSTLTIQRTQQEDSAVYLCASSFNPTYKNTEAFFGQGTRLTVV.

This rearrangement joins TRBV12-5 to TRBJ2-7, with a weak D call TRBD1 (5 bases). The length of the CDR3 is 12 residues. V was pared by 3 bases and J by 3 bases, with 6 bases between. Germline CDR1 and CDR2: LGHNT and FRNRAP. CDR3 nucleotide sequence: TGTGCTAGTGGTTTTGACAGCTACGAGCAGTACGTC. It specifies CASGFDSYEQYV.

The CDR3 DNA is TGTGCCAGCAGAATAGCGGGAGGAAACCAAGAGACCCAGTACTTC. It specifies CASRIAGGNQETQYF. The V call is TRBV6-5, the J call TRBJ2-5, with 10 bases matching TRBD2. V lost 6 bases and J lost 0; bases outside the gene matches: 4. CDR1 is MNHEY, CDR2 SVGAGI, per germline. The CDR3 contains 15 residues.

This clone was seen a single time. This chain joins TRBV11-2 and TRBJ2-3; the match to TRBD2 covers 7 bases. CDR3 size: 14 residues. Germline lookup yields CDR1 SGHAT and CDR2 FQNNGV. V lost 6 bases to trimming and J lost 2 bases; unmatched junction nucleotides: 5. CDR3 nucleotides: TGTGCCAGCAGACGGGACTACTCCACAGATACGCAGTATTTT. Translation gives CASRRDYSTDTQYF.

The chain employs TRBV30 and TRBJ2-3; 10 bases fit TRBD1. V was clipped by 2 bases and J by 1 base; unmatched bases: 3. The CDR3 consists of 15 residues. Germline V gene lookup returns CDR1 GTSNPN and CDR2 SVGIG (reference sequence). CDR3 sequence: CAWSPGTGGTDTQYF. The CDR3 coding sequence is TGTGCCTGGAGTCCCGGGACAGGGGGCACAGATACGCAGTATTTT.

The V and J genes are TRBV29-1 and TRBJ1-5; TRBD1 matches 8 bases. The V gene's germline CDR1 is SQVTM and CDR2 ANQGSEA. The CDR3 spans 13 residues. J gave up 7 bases and V 4 bases, and 6 bases lay outside the gene matches. As DNA, the CDR3 is TGCAGCGTTGGGACAGGGCGAGAGCAGCCCCAGCATTTT. This codes for CSVGTGREQPQHF.

The J gene is TRBJ2-2, the V gene TRBV6-2 or TRBV6-3; TRBD1 aligns across 7 bases. The CDR3 length is 15 residues. V lost 5 bases to trimming and J lost 3 bases; unmatched junction nucleotides: 6. The V gene's germline CDR1 is MNHEY and CDR2 SVGEGT. The CDR3 DNA sequence: TGTGCCAGCAGTCGACAGGGTTTGGACACCGGGGAGCTGTTTTTT. Its protein product is CASSRQGLDTGELFF.

This clone has a handful of counts. The rearrangement links TRBV30 to TRBJ1-2, with 7 bases identical to TRBD1. V was clipped by 2 bases and J by 8 bases; unmatched bases: 5. Per the germline V gene, CDR1 is GTSNPN and CDR2 is SVGIG (reference sequence). This CDR3 comprises 12 residues. For the CDR3, the DNA is TGTGCCTGGAGTCCACAGGGGACCGGCTACACCTTC. It specifies CAWSPQGTGYTF.

This chain joins TRBV10-3 and TRBJ1-1; D is ambiguous. V gave up 2 bases and J gave up 1 base, with 5 bases separating them. The CDR3 extends over 13 amino acids. Per germline, CDR1 ENHRY and CDR2 SYGVKD. Here the CDR3 reads CAISERGNTEAFF. Written as DNA, the CDR3 is TGTGCCATCAGTGAGAGAGGGAACACTGAAGCTTTCTTT.

The gene calls are TRBV6-4 and TRBJ1-5; no definite D call. V was shortened by 3 bases and J by 0 bases, with 6 bases between the two germline ends. The CDR3 contains 14 residues. The germline CDR1 and CDR2 sequences are MRHNA and SNTAGT. The CDR3 bases are TGTGCCAGCAGTGAAGAACTTAGCAATCAGCCCCAGCATTTT. This sequence encodes CASSEELSNQPQHF.

V usage is TRBV6-6 and J usage is TRBJ1-5, with a tentative D call TRBD1 (6 bases). Germline V gene lookup returns CDR1 MNHNY and CDR2 SVGAGI (reference sequence). CDR3 size: 16 residues. The ends were cut back, 8 bases at V and 7 bases at J, with 24 bases in the middle. CDR3: CASVDGNRVGRQPQHF. In DNA, the CDR3 is TGTGCCAGCGTCGACGGGAACAGGGTAGGTCGGCAGCCCCAGCATTTT.

The chain combines TRBV23-1 with TRBJ2-6; 9 bases are shared with TRBD1. TRBV23-1 is filed as an ORF, its function uncertain. The CDR3 extends over 20 amino acids. V was clipped by 3 bases and J by 0 bases; unmatched bases: 12. The CDR3 nucleotides read TGCGCCAGCAGTCACTTCATTCCGGGACAGGGATTCTCTGGGGCCAACGTCCTGACTTTC. As protein: CASSHFIPGQGFSGANVLTF.

The chain links TRBV19 to TRBJ2-6; D perhaps matches TRBD1 (5 bases). The germline gives CDR1 LNHDA, CDR2 SQIVND (reference sequence). This CDR3 is built from 15 residues. V lost 4 bases to trimming and J lost 1 base, with 8 bases between them. The CDR3, as DNA: TGTGCCAGTAGTACCCAGGGTTCTGGGGCCAACGTCCTGACTTTC. This codes for CASSTQGSGANVLTF.

The CDR3 region has the DNA TGTGCCAGCTCACCAGGGTCCAGGGGCGGCGAGCAGTACGTC. Amino acid sequence: CASSPGSRGGEQYV. J is TRBJ2-7 and V is TRBV18, with D possibly being TRBD1 (6 bases). The CDR3 runs 14 residues. V was clipped by 2 bases and J by 6 bases, with 14 bases between them. CDR1 KGHSH and CDR2 LQKENI come from the germline V gene.

V and J are TRBV19 and TRBJ1-5; 10 positions match TRBD1. V was pared by 10 bases and J by 0 bases, with 9 bases of the junction left unmatched. The CDR3 spans 16 residues. Germline V CDR1 and CDR2: LNHDA, SQIVND (reference sequence). The chain's CDR3 is CATLDRGPYSNQPQHF. CDR3 nucleotides: TGTGCCACCCTCGACAGGGGGCCCTATAGCAATCAGCCCCAGCATTTT. The variable domain in full, completed from reference TRBV19 and TRBJ1-5, reads DGGITQSPKYLFRKEGQNVTLSCEQNLNHDAMYWYRQDPGQGLRLIYYSQIVNDFQKGDIAEGYSVSREKKESFPLTVTSAQKNPTAFYLCATLDRGPYSNQPQHFGDGTRLSIL.

This clone appeared once. V is TRBV5-6 and J is TRBJ2-3, with D perhaps matching TRBD2 (5 bases). Germline V gene lookup returns CDR1 SGHDT and CDR2 YYEEEE. The CDR3 consists of 15 residues. Trimming removed 1 base at V and 0 bases at J, with 9 bases between. CDR3 amino acids: CASSLSGASTDTQYF. The CDR3 coding sequence is TGTGCCAGCAGCTTGAGCGGAGCTAGCACAGATACGCAGTATTTT.

Regarding this clone: Other DNA sequences in this sample translate to the same CDR3. The J gene is TRBJ1-2, the V gene TRBV5-1, with TRBD1 matching 9 bases. The CDR3 loop spans 13 amino acids. V lost 2 bases to trimming and J lost 6 bases; unmatched junction nucleotides: 2. Germline V gene lookup returns CDR1 SGHRS and CDR2 YFSETQ. The CDR3 nucleotides are TGCGCCAGCAGCTTACAGGGGGCGGATGGCTACACCTTC. Translating gives CASSLQGADGYTF.

The chain employs TRBV6-5 and TRBJ1-5; the match to TRBD1 covers 10 bases. The CDR3 consists of 15 residues. Germline V lookup: CDR1 MNHEY, CDR2 SVGAGI. J lost 3 bases, V lost 5 bases, and 4 bases had no gene match. Written as DNA, the CDR3 is TGTGCCAGCAGTACGGGGACAGGGGTCAATCAGCCCCAGCATTTT. This sequence encodes CASSTGTGVNQPQHF.

The chain is built from TRBV5-1 and TRBJ2-2, with TRBD2 matching 10 bases. The V segment lost 0 bases and the J segment 4 bases; nucleotides outside the gene matches: 9. CDR3 length equals 18 residues. Germline CDR1 and CDR2: SGHRS and YFSETQ. The CDR3: CASSLVLGASGSTGELFF. DNA for the CDR3: TGCGCCAGCAGCTTGGTCTTGGGGGCTAGCGGGAGCACCGGGGAGCTGTTTTTT.

The rearrangement joins TRBV5-6 to TRBJ1-2; possible D gene TRBD1, 5 bases. Trimming shortened V by 1 base and J by 4 bases, and 11 bases separated the two germline ends. Germline-derived CDR1 and CDR2 are SGHDT and YYEEEE. This CDR3 is built from 14 residues. For the CDR3, the DNA is TGTGCCAGCAGCTTGAGGCGGGGGATCTATGGCTACACCTTC. Its protein is CASSLRRGIYGYTF.

The rearrangement uses TRBV19 and TRBJ1-2; 8 bases align to TRBD1. CDR1 and CDR2 from the germline V gene are LNHDA and SQIVND (reference sequence). Trimming removed 9 bases from V and 3 bases from J; junction bases left unmatched: 9. CDR3 size: 14 residues. Written as DNA, the CDR3 is TGTGCCAGCCAAACACAGGGGGAAGACTATGGCTACACCTTC. Its translation is CASQTQGEDYGYTF.

The chain combines TRBV11-3 with TRBJ1-4; D unresolved. Per germline, CDR1 SGHNT and CDR2 YENEEA. The germline V and J ends were trimmed by 0 bases and 5 bases, with 4 bases remaining between them. CDR3 length: 13 residues. As DNA, the CDR3 is TGTGCCAGCAGCTTAGAACACAATGAAAAACTGTTTTTT. Translation gives CASSLEHNEKLFF.

The chain is built from TRBV27 and TRBJ1-3; D not certain. This CDR3 contains 14 residues. Trimming stripped 7 bases from V and 3 bases from J, with 13 bases between. In germline, CDR1 is MNHEY, CDR2 SMNVEV (reference sequence). CDR3 protein: CASMGTRHGNTIYF. The CDR3 bases are TGTGCCAGCATGGGCACTCGCCATGGAAACACCATATATTTT.

In DNA, the CDR3 is TGTGCCAGCAGCGTAGGACGGACAGGGAGTCCCGGGGAGCTGTTTTTT. Translated: CASSVGRTGSPGELFF. This chain joins TRBV11-3 and TRBJ2-2, with 8 bases fitting TRBD1. With 5 bases clipped from V and 6 bases from J, the junction kept 11 bases outside the gene matches. Germline values: CDR1 SGHNT, CDR2 YENEEA. CDR3 size: 16 residues.